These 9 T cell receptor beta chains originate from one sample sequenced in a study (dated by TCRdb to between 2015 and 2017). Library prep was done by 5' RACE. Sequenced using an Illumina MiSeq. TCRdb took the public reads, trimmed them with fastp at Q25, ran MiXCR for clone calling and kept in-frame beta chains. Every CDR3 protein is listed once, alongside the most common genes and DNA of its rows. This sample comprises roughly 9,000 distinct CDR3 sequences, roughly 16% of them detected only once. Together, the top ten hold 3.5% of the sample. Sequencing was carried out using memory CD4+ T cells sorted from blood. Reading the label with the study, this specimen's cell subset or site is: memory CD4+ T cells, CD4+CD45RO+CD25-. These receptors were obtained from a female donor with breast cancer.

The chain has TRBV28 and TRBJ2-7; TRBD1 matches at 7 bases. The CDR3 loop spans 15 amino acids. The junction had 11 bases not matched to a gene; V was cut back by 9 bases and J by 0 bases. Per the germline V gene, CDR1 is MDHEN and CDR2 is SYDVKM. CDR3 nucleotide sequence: TGTGCCAGTAGTGCCGCCGGGACAGACTCCTACGAGCAGTACTTC. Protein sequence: CASSAAGTDSYEQYF.

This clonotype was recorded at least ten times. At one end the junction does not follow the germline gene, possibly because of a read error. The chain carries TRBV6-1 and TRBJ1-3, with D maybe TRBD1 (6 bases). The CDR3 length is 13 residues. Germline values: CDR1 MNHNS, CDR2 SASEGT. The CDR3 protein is CASNRRGGNAIYF. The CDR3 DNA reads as TGTGCCAGCAATCGCAGGGGAGGAAACGCCATATATTTT.

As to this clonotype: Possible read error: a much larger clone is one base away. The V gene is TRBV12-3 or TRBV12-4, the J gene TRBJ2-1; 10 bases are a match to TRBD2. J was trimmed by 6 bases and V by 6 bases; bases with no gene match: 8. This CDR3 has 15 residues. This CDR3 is CASSPSGGAGNEQFF. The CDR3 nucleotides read TGTGCCAGCAGCCCAAGCGGGGGGGCCGGCAATGAGCAGTTCTTC.

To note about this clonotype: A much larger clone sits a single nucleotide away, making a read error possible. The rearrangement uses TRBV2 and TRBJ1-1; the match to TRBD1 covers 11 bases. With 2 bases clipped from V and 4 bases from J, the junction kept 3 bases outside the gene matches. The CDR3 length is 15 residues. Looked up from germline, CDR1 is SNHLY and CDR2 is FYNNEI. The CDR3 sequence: CASSERGQGGTEAFF. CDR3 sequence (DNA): TGTGCCAGCAGTGAACGGGGACAGGGGGGCACTGAAGCTTTCTTT.

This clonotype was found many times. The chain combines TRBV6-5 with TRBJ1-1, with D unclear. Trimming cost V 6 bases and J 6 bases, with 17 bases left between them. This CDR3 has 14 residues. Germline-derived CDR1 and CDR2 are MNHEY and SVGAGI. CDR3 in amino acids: CASSLEWGNAEAFF. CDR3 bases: TGTGCCAGCAGCCTCGAGTGGGGTAACGCTGAAGCTTTCTTT.

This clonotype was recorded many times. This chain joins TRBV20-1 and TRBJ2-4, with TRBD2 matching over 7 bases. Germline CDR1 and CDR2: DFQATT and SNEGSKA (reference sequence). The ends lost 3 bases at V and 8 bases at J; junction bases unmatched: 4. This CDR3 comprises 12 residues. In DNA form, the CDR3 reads TGCAGTGCTAGTGGCGGGAGAGACATTCAGTACTTC. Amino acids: CSASGGRDIQYF.

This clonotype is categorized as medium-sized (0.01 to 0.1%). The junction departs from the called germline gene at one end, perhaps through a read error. CDR3 nucleotides: TGCGCCAGCAGCTTGGCCGGTGAGGCGTCGGGGGACTTC. It specifies CASSLAGEASGDF. The chain joins TRBV5-1 to TRBJ2-7; weak D call: TRBD2 (6 bases). This CDR3 has 13 amino acids. CDR1 is SGHRS, CDR2 YFSETQ, per germline.

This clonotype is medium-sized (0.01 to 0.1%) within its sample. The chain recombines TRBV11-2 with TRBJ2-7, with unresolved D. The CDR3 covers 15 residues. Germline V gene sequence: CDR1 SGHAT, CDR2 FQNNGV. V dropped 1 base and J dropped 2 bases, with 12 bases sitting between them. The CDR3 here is CASSLANGPTYEQYF. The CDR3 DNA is TGTGCCAGCAGCTTAGCTAACGGGCCAACCTACGAGCAGTACTTC.

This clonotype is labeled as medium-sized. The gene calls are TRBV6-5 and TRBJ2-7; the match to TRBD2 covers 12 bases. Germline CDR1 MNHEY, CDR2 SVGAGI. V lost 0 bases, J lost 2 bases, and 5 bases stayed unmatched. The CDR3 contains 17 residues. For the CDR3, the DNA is TGTGCCAGCAGTTACTCTCTGCGGACTAGCGGGACCTACGAGCAGTACTTC. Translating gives CASSYSLRTSGTYEQYF.